Sequencing of this T cell receptor (beta chain) was carried out in a study of cytomegalovirus exposure and HLA in healthy donors. Germline loops: CDR1 KGHSH, CDR2 LQKENI. The CDR3 consists of 14 residues. V was shortened by 4 bases and J by 5 bases, with 14 bases between the two germline ends. The PCR was carried out with 60 Vbeta primers and 13 Jbeta primers. How the authors handled the data: An analysis that came later counted some 81 million unique TCR beta chains, around 12 million shared. Only in-frame clones appear in the TCRdb table, and some are missing; sequencing was by immunoSEQ multiplex PCR. V, J and clone size are those of that table, while D and trimming were read from the DNA. The sample includes fewer than 130,000 clones.

Sample: PBMCs. The V call is TRBV18, the J call TRBJ2-5, with a possible D match to TRBD2 (6 bases). The receptor was isolated from a man aged 45-60 years in good health and CMV-seronegative. The CDR3 reads CASSRDSPRETQYF. The CDR3 bases are TGTGCCAGCTCACGGGACTCCCCCCGGGAGACCCAGTACTTC.